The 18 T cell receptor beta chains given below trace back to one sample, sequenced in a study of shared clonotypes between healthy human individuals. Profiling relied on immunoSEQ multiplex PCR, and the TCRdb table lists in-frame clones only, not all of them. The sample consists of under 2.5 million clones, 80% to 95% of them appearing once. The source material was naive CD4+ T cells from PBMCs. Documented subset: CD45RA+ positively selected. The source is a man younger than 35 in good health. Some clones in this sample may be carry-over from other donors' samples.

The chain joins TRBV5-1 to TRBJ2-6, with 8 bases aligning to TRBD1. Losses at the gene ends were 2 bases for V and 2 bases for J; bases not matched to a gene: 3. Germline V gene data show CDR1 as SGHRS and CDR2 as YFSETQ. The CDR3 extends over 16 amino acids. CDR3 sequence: CASSLEQGAGANVLTF. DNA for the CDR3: TGCGCCAGCAGCTTAGAACAGGGGGCTGGGGCCAACGTCCTGACTTTC.

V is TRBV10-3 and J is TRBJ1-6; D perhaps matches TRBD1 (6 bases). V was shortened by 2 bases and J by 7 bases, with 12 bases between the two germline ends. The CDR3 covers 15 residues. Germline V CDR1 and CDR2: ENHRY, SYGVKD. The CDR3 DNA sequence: TGTGCCATCAGTGAGAAGGGGGTAGGGAATTCACCCCTCCACTTT. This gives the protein CAISEKGVGNSPLHF.

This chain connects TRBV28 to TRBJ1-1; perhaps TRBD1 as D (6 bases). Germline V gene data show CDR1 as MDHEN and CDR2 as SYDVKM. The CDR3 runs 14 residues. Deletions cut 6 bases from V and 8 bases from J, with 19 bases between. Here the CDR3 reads CASSLSGQSSEAFF. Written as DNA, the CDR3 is TGTGCCAGCAGCCTTTCCGGACAGAGCAGCGAAGCTTTCTTT.

The CDR3 is CASSLLLGLAGAAGDEQFF. The CDR3 region has the DNA TGCGCCAGCAGCTTGCTTCTCGGACTAGCGGGCGCGGCCGGGGATGAGCAGTTCTTC. The chain combines TRBV5-1 with TRBJ2-1, with 11 bases that match TRBD2. The V gene's germline CDR1 is SGHRS and CDR2 YFSETQ. The junction had 17 bases not matched to a gene; V was cut back by 1 base and J by 8 bases. The CDR3 spans 19 residues.

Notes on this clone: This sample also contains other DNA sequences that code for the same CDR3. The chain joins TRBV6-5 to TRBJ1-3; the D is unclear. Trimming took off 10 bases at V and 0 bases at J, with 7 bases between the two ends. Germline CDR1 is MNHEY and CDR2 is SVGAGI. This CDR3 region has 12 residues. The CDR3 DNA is TGTGCCACCACCAGCTCTGGAAACACCATATATTTT. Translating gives CATTSSGNTIYF.

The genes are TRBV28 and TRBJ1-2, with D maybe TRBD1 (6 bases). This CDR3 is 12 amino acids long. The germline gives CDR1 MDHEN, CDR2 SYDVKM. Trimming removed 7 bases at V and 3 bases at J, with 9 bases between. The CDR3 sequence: CASMEGDYGYTF. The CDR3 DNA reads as TGTGCCAGCATGGAGGGGGACTATGGCTACACCTTC.

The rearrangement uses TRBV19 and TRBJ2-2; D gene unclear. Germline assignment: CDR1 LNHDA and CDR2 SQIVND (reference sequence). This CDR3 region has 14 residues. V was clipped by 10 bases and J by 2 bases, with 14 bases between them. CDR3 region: CATPSEFNTGELFF. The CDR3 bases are TGTGCCACCCCGTCAGAGTTTAACACCGGGGAGCTGTTTTTT.

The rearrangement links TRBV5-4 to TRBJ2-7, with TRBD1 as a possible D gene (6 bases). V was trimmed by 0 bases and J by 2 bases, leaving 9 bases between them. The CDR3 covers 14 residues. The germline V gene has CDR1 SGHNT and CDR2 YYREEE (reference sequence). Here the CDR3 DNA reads TGTGCCAGCAGCTTGGGACAGGTTACCTACGAGCAGTACTTC. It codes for CASSLGQVTYEQYF.

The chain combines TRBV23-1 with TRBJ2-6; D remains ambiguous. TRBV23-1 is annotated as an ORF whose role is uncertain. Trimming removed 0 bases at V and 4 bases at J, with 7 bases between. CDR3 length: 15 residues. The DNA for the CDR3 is TGCGCCAGCAGTCAATCGGTCCCCGGGGCCAACGTCCTGACTTTC. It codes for CASSQSVPGANVLTF.

The DNA for the CDR3 is TGTGCCAGCAGCGTAAGCCTAGCGGGAAGTAGCACAGATACGCAGTATTTT. This gives the protein CASSVSLAGSSTDTQYF. The chain employs TRBV9 and TRBJ2-3; 9 nucleotides line up with TRBD2. J lost 0 bases, V lost 1 base, and 6 bases had no gene match. This CDR3 contains 17 residues. CDR1 and CDR2 (germline): SGDLS, YYNGEE.

CDR3 in amino acids: CASSQEREGAYEQYF. The CDR3 DNA reads as TGCGCCAGCAGCCAAGAGCGGGAGGGAGCCTACGAGCAGTACTTC. The V gene is TRBV4-3, the J gene TRBJ2-7, with 9 positions matching TRBD2. Trimming removed 0 bases from V and 2 bases from J; junction bases left unmatched: 2. Germline CDR1 and CDR2: LGHNA and YSLEER. This CDR3 contains 15 residues.

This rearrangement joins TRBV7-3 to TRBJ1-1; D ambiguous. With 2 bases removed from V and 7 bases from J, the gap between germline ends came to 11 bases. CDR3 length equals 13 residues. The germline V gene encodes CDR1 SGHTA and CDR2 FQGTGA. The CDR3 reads CASSLSGAGEAFF. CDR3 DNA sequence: TGTGCCAGCAGCTTATCAGGAGCGGGTGAAGCTTTCTTT.

The CDR3 nucleotides are TGTGCCAGCAGCCAAGCTTCCTACACTGAGCTGTTTTTT. It translates to CASSQASYTELFF. The V call is TRBV14, the J call TRBJ2-2; D unclear. Germline V lookup: CDR1 SGHDN, CDR2 FVKESK. Trimming took 1 base from V and 11 from J, leaving 11 bases between them. The length of the CDR3 is 13 residues.

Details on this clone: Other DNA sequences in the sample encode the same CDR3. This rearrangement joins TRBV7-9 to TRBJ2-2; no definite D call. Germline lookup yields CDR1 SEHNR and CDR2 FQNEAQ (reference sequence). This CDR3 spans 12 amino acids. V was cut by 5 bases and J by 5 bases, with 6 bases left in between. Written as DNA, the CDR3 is TGTGCCAGCAGCCCAGAGACCGGGGAGCTGTTTTTT. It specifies CASSPETGELFF.

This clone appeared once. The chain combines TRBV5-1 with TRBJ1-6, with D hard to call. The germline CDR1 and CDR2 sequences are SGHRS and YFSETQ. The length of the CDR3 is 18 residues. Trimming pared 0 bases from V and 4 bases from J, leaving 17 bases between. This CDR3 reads CASSLVGSSLAYNSPLHF. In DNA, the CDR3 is TGCGCCAGCAGCTTGGTTGGCTCCAGCTTAGCGTATAATTCACCCCTCCACTTT.

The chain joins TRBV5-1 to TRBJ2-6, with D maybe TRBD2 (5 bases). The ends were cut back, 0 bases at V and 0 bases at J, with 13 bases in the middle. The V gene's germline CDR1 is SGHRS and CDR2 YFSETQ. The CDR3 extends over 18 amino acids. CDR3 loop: CASSLAGNLNSGANVLTF. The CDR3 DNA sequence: TGCGCCAGCAGCTTGGCGGGGAACTTAAACTCTGGGGCCAACGTCCTGACTTTC.

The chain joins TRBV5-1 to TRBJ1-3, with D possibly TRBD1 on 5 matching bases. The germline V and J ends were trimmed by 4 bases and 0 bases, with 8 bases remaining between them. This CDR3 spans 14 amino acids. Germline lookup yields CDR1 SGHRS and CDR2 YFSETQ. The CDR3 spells CASSAGYSGNTIYF. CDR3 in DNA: TGCGCCAGCAGCGCAGGGTACTCTGGAAACACCATATATTTT.

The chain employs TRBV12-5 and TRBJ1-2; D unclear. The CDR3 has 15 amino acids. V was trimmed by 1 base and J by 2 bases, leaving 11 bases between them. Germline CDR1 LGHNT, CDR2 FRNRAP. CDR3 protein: CASGLDAATNYGYTF. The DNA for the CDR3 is TGTGCTAGTGGTTTGGATGCAGCAACAAACTATGGCTACACCTTC.